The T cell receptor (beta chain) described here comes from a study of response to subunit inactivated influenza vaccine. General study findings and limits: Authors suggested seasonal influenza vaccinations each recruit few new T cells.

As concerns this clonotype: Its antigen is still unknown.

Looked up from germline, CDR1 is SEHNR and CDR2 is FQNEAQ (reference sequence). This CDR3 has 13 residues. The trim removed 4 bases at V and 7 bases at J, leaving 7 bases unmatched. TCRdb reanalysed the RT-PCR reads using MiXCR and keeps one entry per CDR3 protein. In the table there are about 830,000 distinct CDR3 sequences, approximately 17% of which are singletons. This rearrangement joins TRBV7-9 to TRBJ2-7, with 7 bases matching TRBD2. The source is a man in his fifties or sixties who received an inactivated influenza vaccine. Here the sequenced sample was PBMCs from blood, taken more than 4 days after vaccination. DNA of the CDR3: TGTGCCAGCAGCTGGGGGGGGTTCGAGGAGCAGTACTTC. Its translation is CASSWGGFEEQYF.